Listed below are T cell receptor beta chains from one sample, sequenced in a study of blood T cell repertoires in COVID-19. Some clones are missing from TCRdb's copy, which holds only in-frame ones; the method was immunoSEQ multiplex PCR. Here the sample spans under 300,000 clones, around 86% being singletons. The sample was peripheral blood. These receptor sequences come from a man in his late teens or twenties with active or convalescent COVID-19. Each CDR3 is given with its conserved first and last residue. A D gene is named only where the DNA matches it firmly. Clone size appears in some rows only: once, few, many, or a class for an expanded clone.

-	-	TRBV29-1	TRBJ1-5	CSVEVGQGPQHF	TGCAGCGTTGAAGTGGGCCAGGGACCCCAGCATTTT
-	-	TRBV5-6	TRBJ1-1	CASSFSVTEAFF	TGTGCCAGCAGCTTCTCGGTCACTGAAGCTTTCTTT
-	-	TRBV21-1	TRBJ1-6	CASSGSSSYNSPLHF	TGTGCCAGCAGCGGTTCCAGCTCCTATAATTCACCCCTCCACTTT
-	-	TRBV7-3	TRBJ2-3	CASSLSVNSPDTQYF	TGTGCCAGCAGCTTAAGTGTTAACTCCCCAGATACGCAGTATTTT
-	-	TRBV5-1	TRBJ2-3	CASSLVGRVTDTQYF	TGCGCCAGCAGCTTGGTGGGCAGGGTAACAGATACGCAGTATTTT
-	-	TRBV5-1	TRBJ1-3	CASSLADRGSGNTIYF	TGCGCCAGCAGCTTGGCCGATAGAGGCTCCGGAAACACCATATATTTT
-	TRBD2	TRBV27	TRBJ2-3	CASSLETSVSQNTQYF	TGTGCCAGCAGTTTAGAGACTAGCGTTAGTCAAAATACGCAGTATTTT
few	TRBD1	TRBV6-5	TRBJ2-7	CASSYMGTGDEQYF	TGTGCCAGCAGTTACATGGGGACAGGCGACGAGCAGTACTTC
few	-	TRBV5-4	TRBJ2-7	CASSLAGAGVEQYF	TGTGCCAGCAGCTTGGCCGGGGCAGGGGTCGAGCAGTACTTC
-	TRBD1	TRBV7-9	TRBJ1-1	CASSTTGKNTEAFF	TGTGCCAGCAGTACGACAGGGAAGAACACTGAAGCTTTCTTT
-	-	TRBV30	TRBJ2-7	CAWRPLNRAYEQYF	TGTGCCTGGAGGCCCTTGAACAGGGCCTACGAGCAGTACTTC
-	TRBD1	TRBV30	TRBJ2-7	CAWSVGTGLLEQYF	TGTGCCTGGAGTGTCGGGACAGGGCTACTCGAGCAGTACTTC
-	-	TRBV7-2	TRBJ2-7	CASSLRIPAGPYEQYF	TGTGCCAGCAGCTTAAGGATTCCGGCGGGACCATACGAGCAGTACTTC
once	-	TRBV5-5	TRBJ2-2	CASSLRLALGTGELFF	TGTGCCAGCAGCTTACGGCTAGCTCTAGGCACCGGGGAGCTGTTTTTT
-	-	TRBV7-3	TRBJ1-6	CASSLTVRNSPLHF	TGTGCCAGCAGCCTGACAGTTCGTAATTCACCCCTCCACTTT
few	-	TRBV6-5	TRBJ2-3	CASSYKGGDTQYF	TGTGCCAGCAGTTACAAGGGGGGGGATACGCAGTATTTT
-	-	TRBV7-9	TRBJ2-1	CASSSGRLNEQFF	TGTGCCAGCAGCTCGGGAAGGTTAAATGAGCAGTTCTTC
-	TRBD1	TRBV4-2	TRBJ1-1	CASSHKDRGNTEAFF	TGTGCCAGCAGCCACAAGGACAGGGGAAACACTGAAGCTTTCTTT
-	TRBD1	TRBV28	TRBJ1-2	CASSPGTGYSYGYTF	TGTGCCAGCAGCCCCGGGACAGGATATAGCTATGGCTACACCTTC
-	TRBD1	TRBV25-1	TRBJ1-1	CASSGGQGSEAFF	TGTGCCAGCAGTGGGGGACAGGGGTCTGAAGCTTTCTTT
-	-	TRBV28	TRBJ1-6	CASSLPPGSNSPLHF	TGTGCCAGCAGTCTCCCCCCAGGGTCTAATTCACCCCTCCACTTT
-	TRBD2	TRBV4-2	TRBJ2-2	CASSQVRTAVGLAGASSTGELFF	TGTGCCAGCAGCCAAGTAAGAACCGCGGTTGGGCTAGCGGGGGCGAGCAGCACCGGGGAGCTGTTTTTT
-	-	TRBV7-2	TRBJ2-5	CASSFQGGEETQYF	TGTGCCAGCAGCTTTCAGGGTGGGGAAGAGACCCAGTACTTC
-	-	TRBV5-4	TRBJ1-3	CASSSTGNTIYF	TGTGCCAGCAGCTCTACTGGAAACACCATATATTTT
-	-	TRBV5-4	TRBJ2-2	CASSLVSGITGELFF	TGTGCCAGCAGCTTGGTTAGCGGAATAACCGGGGAGCTGTTTTTT
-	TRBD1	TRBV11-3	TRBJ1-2	CASSLGQIYGYTF	TGTGCCAGCAGCTTGGGACAGATCTATGGCTACACCTTC
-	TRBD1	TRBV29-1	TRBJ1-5	CSVVEFGQGEPQHF	TGCAGCGTTGTAGAGTTCGGACAGGGAGAGCCCCAGCATTTT
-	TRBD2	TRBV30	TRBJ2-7	CAWESGSVRYEQYF	TGTGCCTGGGAAAGCGGGAGTGTACGCTACGAGCAGTACTTC
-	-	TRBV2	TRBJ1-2	CASKGRANYGYTF	TGTGCCAGCAAAGGCAGGGCGAACTATGGCTACACCTTC
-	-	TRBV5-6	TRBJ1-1	CASSFRQVNTEAFF	TGTGCCAGCAGCTTCCGCCAGGTGAACACTGAAGCTTTCTTT
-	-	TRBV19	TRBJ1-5	CASSPESLQPQHF	TGTGCCAGTAGTCCGGAGTCCTTACAGCCCCAGCATTTT
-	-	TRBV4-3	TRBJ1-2	CASSQDGGAWGGYTF	TGCGCCAGCAGCCAAGATGGGGGGGCTTGGGGTGGCTACACCTTC
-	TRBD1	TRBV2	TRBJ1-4	CASSRGQGNEKLFF	TGTGCCAGCAGTCGAGGACAGGGAAATGAAAAACTGTTTTTT
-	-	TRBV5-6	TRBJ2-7	CASSSTGLTYEQYF	TGTGCCAGCAGCTCTACAGGCCTAACCTACGAGCAGTACTTC
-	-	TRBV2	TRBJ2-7	CASTAESYEQYF	TGTGCCAGCACCGCGGAATCCTACGAGCAGTACTTC
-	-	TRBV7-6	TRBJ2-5	CASSLVAETQYF	TGTGCCAGCAGCTTAGTAGCGGAGACCCAGTACTTC
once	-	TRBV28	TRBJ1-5	CASRKGGNQPQHF	TGTGCCAGCAGAAAGGGGGGCAATCAGCCCCAGCATTTT
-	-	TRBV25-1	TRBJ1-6	CASSIQGMNSPLHF	TGTGCCAGCAGTATACAGGGTATGAATTCACCCCTCCACTTT
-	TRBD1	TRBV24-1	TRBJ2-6	CATSDLPPGQGDSGANVLTF	TGTGCCACCAGTGATTTGCCTCCGGGACAGGGGGACTCTGGGGCCAACGTCCTGACTTTC
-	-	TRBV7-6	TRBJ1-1	CASSLVLYGGRTEAFF	TGTGCCAGCAGCTTAGTTCTATATGGAGGGAGGACTGAAGCTTTCTTT
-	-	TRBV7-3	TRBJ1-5	CASSLRVRAHQPQHF	TGTGCCAGCAGCTTAAGGGTCAGGGCCCATCAGCCCCAGCATTTT
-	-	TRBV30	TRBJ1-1	CAWSSADGIEAFF	TGTGCCTGGAGTTCCGCCGACGGGATTGAAGCTTTCTTT
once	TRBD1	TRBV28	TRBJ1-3	CASQSGTGGYGNTIYF	TGTGCCTCCCAGTCGGGAACAGGGGGATACGGAAACACCATATATTTT
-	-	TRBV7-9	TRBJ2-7	CASSLASSVFHEQYF	TGTGCCAGCAGCTTAGCGTCCAGTGTGTTCCACGAGCAGTACTTC